One sample yielded the 2 T cell receptor beta chains listed below, sequenced in a study of blood T cell repertoires in COVID-19. Assay: immunoSEQ multiplex PCR; the TCRdb copy retains only in-frame clones and omits some. Of 200,000 to 250,000 clones listed, 85% to 90% were seen once; the top ten hold 3.1%. The sample consisted of PBMCs or T cells enriched from blood (not recorded which). The source of these receptors is a woman in her 50s in a cohort exposed to, infected with or recovered from COVID-19 (not recorded which).

The chain couples TRBV9 to TRBJ1-6; D uncertain. The CDR3 consists of 14 residues. Trimming removed 0 bases at V and 5 bases at J, with 6 bases between. Germline CDR1 is SGDLS and CDR2 is YYNGEE. CDR3 amino acids: CASSVGGDNSPLHF. The CDR3 DNA reads as TGTGCCAGCAGCGTAGGCGGGGATAATTCACCCCTCCACTTT.

The chain employs TRBV2 and TRBJ1-5, with D possibly matching TRBD1 (6 bases). Germline CDR1 SNHLY, CDR2 FYNNEI. V was cut by 3 bases and J by 6 bases, with 18 bases left in between. The CDR3 covers 16 residues. The CDR3 DNA follows: TGTGCCAGCAGTGACGGGGTCGGGCAGGGGATTCAGCCCCAGCATTTT. Amino acids: CASSDGVGQGIQPQHF.